This T cell receptor (beta chain) came from a study of cytomegalovirus exposure and HLA in healthy donors. Findings of the study overall: A missense DCLRE1C variant was associated with V- and J-gene trimming of TCR beta chains in a later analysis, and an independent cohort replicated the association. The HLA-A and HLA-B alleles of most subjects were reportedly predicted accurately from TCR beta sequences.

As regards this clone: Its cognate antigen is unknown.

This CDR3 has 14 residues. V was pared by 10 bases and J by 8 bases, with 13 bases of the junction left unmatched. CDR1 is LGHNT, CDR2 FRNRAP, per germline. Amplification used 60 Vbeta primers and 13 Jbeta primers. Generated by immunoSEQ multiplex PCR, the TCRdb table keeps only in-frame clones and is missing some. The sample carries some 130,000 clones, about 70% recorded once. Participants comprised healthy donors of bone marrow. The rearrangement links TRBV12-5 to TRBJ2-1; 8 nucleotides match TRBD1. This TCR derives from a man aged 35-49 years in good health and CMV-seronegative. The source material was PBMCs. The CDR3 sequence is CATYPTGEKDEQFF. The CDR3 bases are TGTGCTACCTACCCGACAGGGGAGAAGGATGAGCAGTTCTTC.